This T cell receptor (beta chain) was sequenced during a study of human T cells and chemical hapten exposure. Time point specified: healthy volunteer bleed at 2 weeks. Whole blood, unfractionated, served as the material for total RNA extraction. A word on this clonotype: The antigen is unknown.

Unique molecular identifiers were affixed to discrete cDNA molecules within the library. TCRdb called the RACE reads again in MiXCR, with one record for every CDR3 protein. The sample includes around 130,000 distinct CDR3 sequences, approximately 9.1% of them seen just once. Overall study findings and caveats: Following DPC sensitization, TCRs present above 1 in 1000 frequency showed no change.

The sequence was collected from a male donor in good health. Some clones in this sample may be carry-over from other donors' samples. The sequencing input was whole blood.

The CDR3 loop reads CASSSWGQETQYF. DNA for the CDR3: TGTGCCAGCAGCTCTTGGGGCCAAGAGACCCAGTACTTC. This chain uses TRBV13 with TRBJ2-5, with no clear D. The V end lost 4 bases, the J end lost 1 base, and 7 bases lay between the germline ends. Germline assignment: CDR1 PRHDT and CDR2 FYEKMQ (reference sequence). The CDR3 runs 13 residues.